The text below deals with one T cell receptor beta chain. Its antigen is currently unknown. Indicated time point: peripheral blood 6 weeks after treatment start. This entry comes from a study of PD-L1 blockade in urothelial cancer. At the level of the study: When patients started atezolizumab in the mid-2010s, it was given at 1,200 mg intravenously every 3 weeks.

The study's findings and limits: Stronger expansion of tumor-associated clones in blood at 3 weeks distinguished durable-benefit patients.

In germline, CDR1 is MGHDK, CDR2 SYGVNS. CDR3 length: 14 amino acids. Trimming took 6 bases from V and 3 from J; bases not matched to a gene: 7. Measured with immunoSEQ multiplex PCR; TCRdb has only the in-frame clones, and not every one. This repertoire shows 20,000 to 25,000 clones, under 90% found once; its top ten account for 1.5% to 2%. This rearrangement joins TRBV25-1 to TRBJ1-2; 7 bases are a match to TRBD1. Sequenced material: PBMCs, taken around atezolizumab (anti-PD-L1) treatment. This receptor was identified in a man aged 70 or older with urothelial cancer. In nucleotides, the CDR3 is TGTGCCAGCAGAGGAACAGGGGTTTACTATGGCTACACCTTC. As protein: CASRGTGVYYGYTF.